These 22 T cell receptor beta chains came from one sample sequenced in a study of blood T cell repertoires in COVID-19. Libraries were prepared by immunoSEQ multiplex PCR; TCRdb keeps only in-frame clonotypes and omits some of them. The repertoire consists of 150,000 or so clones, with approximately 84% occurring once and the leading ten covering about 24%. Sequencing was done on a sample of peripheral blood. All receptors derive from a woman older than 75 with acute or convalescent COVID-19.

CDR3 nucleotide sequence: TGTGCCAGCAGCCAAGAAAGTCCAGGGGTACCTGGGGAGCAGTACTTC. Amino acid sequence: CASSQESPGVPGEQYF. The V call is TRBV3-1 (or the pseudogene TRBV3-2), the J call TRBJ2-7, with a possible D match to TRBD1 (6 bases). V was trimmed by 0 bases and J by 7 bases, leaving 19 bases between them. Germline V gives CDR1 LGHDT, CDR2 YNNKEL (reference sequence). The CDR3 sequence is 16 residues long.

The chain is built from TRBV6-5 and TRBJ1-2; D perhaps matches TRBD1 (6 bases). Germline CDR1 MNHEY, CDR2 SVGAGI. V gave up 9 bases and J gave up 4 bases, with 18 bases separating them. CDR3 size: 14 residues. CDR3 loop: CASGQRGSSYGYTF. In DNA form, the CDR3 reads TGTGCCAGTGGCCAGAGGGGGTCCTCCTATGGCTACACCTTC.

Only one count was recorded for this clone. V gene TRBV2 combines with J gene TRBJ1-2, with 10 nucleotides matching TRBD1. Germline CDR1 SNHLY, CDR2 FYNNEI. The CDR3 extends over 17 amino acids. V was clipped by 2 bases and J by 6 bases; unmatched bases: 12. The CDR3 nucleotides are TGTGCCAGCAGTGAATTTCTCCCGAGGACAGGGGGTAATGGCTACACCTTC. Its translation is CASSEFLPRTGGNGYTF.

The count of this clone is one. The chain has TRBV7-9 and TRBJ2-7; D is perhaps TRBD2 (6 bases). Per the germline V gene, CDR1 is SEHNR and CDR2 is FQNEAQ (reference sequence). Deletions cut 5 bases from V and 2 bases from J, with 22 bases between. The CDR3 sequence is 17 residues long. The CDR3 loop reads CASSPPLRDLNTYEQYF. The CDR3, as DNA: TGTGCCAGCAGCCCCCCTTTAAGGGACTTAAATACCTACGAGCAGTACTTC.

This clone was detected once. V is TRBV5-1 and J is TRBJ1-1; D gene unclear. V was shortened by 4 bases and J by 4 bases, with 17 bases between the two germline ends. Germline CDR1 reads SGHRS; CDR2 reads YFSETQ. This CDR3 region has 15 residues. The CDR3 protein is CASSPGPAQRTEAFF. The CDR3 coding sequence is TGCGCCAGCAGCCCTGGCCCCGCTCAACGCACTGAAGCTTTCTTT. Supplemented by reference TRBV5-1 and TRBJ1-1, the full variable domain reads KAGVTQTPRYLIKTRGQQVTLSCSPISGHRSVSWYQQTPGQGLQFLFEYFSETQRNKGNFPGRFSGRQFSNSRSEMNVSTLELGDSALYLCASSPGPAQRTEAFFGQGTRLTVV.

Only a few counts were recorded for this clone. The chain combines TRBV28 with TRBJ1-1; weak D call: TRBD1 (5 bases). Germline V gene lookup returns CDR1 MDHEN and CDR2 SYDVKM. V lost 7 bases and J lost 0, with 18 bases in between. The CDR3 has 16 residues. Here the CDR3 DNA reads TGTGCCAGCACTACCGCCCAGACAGTCATGAACACTGAAGCTTTCTTT. The encoded protein is CASTTAQTVMNTEAFF.

This chain connects TRBV18 to TRBJ2-5, with 9 bases identical to TRBD2. V was clipped by 1 base and J by 2 bases; unmatched bases: 5. The CDR3 totals 16 residues. CDR1 is KGHSH, CDR2 LQKENI, per germline. The DNA of the CDR3 is TGTGCCAGCTCACCACAAAGCGGGAGGCGGCAAGAGACCCAGTACTTC. It is translated as CASSPQSGRRQETQYF.

The chain links TRBV4-1 to TRBJ2-5; possible D gene TRBD1, 6 bases. The CDR3 has 13 residues. V lost 0 bases to trimming and J lost 13 bases, with 15 bases between them. Looked up from germline, CDR1 is MGHRA and CDR2 is YSYEKL. The CDR3 sequence: CASSQDGGVRRYF. CDR3 bases: TGCGCCAGCAGCCAAGATGGGGGCGTCCGGAGGTACTTC.

This clone was detected once. The V gene is TRBV29-1, the J gene TRBJ2-7; 10 nucleotides agree with TRBD2. CDR3 size: 15 residues. V was pared by 6 bases and J by 1 base, with 9 bases of the junction left unmatched. The V gene's germline CDR1 is SQVTM and CDR2 ANQGSEA. CDR3 protein: CSVRILAGVSYEQYF. CDR3 nucleotide sequence: TGCAGCGTCCGCATTCTAGCGGGAGTTTCCTACGAGCAGTACTTC.

The chain is built from TRBV6-5 and TRBJ1-1, with a tentative D call TRBD1 (5 bases). The CDR3 spans 15 residues. Looked up from germline, CDR1 is MNHEY and CDR2 is SVGAGI. V was clipped by 4 bases and J by 4 bases, with 16 bases between them. The CDR3: CASSSGVKRGTEAFF. In DNA form, the CDR3 reads TGTGCCAGCAGTTCGGGGGTAAAGCGGGGCACTGAAGCTTTCTTT.

CDR3 sequence: CASQRDRDQPQHF. In DNA, the CDR3 is TGCGCCAGTCAGAGGGACAGGGATCAGCCCCAGCATTTT. J is TRBJ1-5 and V is TRBV5-1; 9 nucleotides agree with TRBD1. The CDR3 extends over 13 amino acids. Trimming removed 8 bases from V and 5 bases from J; junction bases left unmatched: 5. Germline V gene sequence: CDR1 SGHRS, CDR2 YFSETQ.

This clone has a single count. The V and J genes are TRBV4-1 and TRBJ1-3; D perhaps matches TRBD1 (5 bases). Trimming shortened V by 5 bases and J by 5 bases, and 10 bases separated the two germline ends. The CDR3 is 13 amino acids. The germline V gene encodes CDR1 MGHRA and CDR2 YSYEKL. In DNA, the CDR3 is TGCGCCAGCAGCTCAGGGTTCAGAAACACCATATATTTT. It specifies CASSSGFRNTIYF.

The V and J genes are TRBV3-1 (or the pseudogene TRBV3-2) and TRBJ1-2; the match to TRBD1 covers 9 bases. CDR1 LGHDT and CDR2 YNNKEL come from the germline V gene (reference sequence). The CDR3 has 15 residues. The ends lost 1 base at V and 3 bases at J; junction bases unmatched: 3. The CDR3 DNA reads TGTGCCAGCAGCCAAGTTGGGACAGGGTACTATGGCTACACCTTC. This codes for CASSQVGTGYYGYTF.

This chain uses TRBV2 with TRBJ1-5; D possibly corresponds to TRBD1 (5 bases). CDR3 length equals 15 residues. Trimming shortened V by 3 bases and J by 1 base, and 10 bases separated the two germline ends. The V gene's germline CDR1 is SNHLY and CDR2 FYNNEI. CDR3: CASSERRASNQPQHF. DNA of the CDR3: TGTGCCAGCAGTGAGCGCAGGGCGAGCAATCAGCCCCAGCATTTT.

This chain's CDR3 is CASSPSGLAGAEQFF. The CDR3 DNA sequence: TGTGCCAGCTCACCATCCGGCCTAGCGGGAGCTGAGCAGTTCTTC. The chain carries TRBV18 and TRBJ2-1; TRBD2 agrees at 10 bases. Germline-derived CDR1 and CDR2 are KGHSH and LQKENI. The CDR3 has 15 residues. J lost 9 bases, V lost 2 bases, and 7 bases had no gene match.

This clone is a singleton in its sample. The chain has TRBV6-1 and TRBJ1-2, with D possibly being TRBD1 (5 bases). CDR1 and CDR2 (germline): MNHNS, SASEGT. V was clipped by 3 bases and J by 7 bases, with 21 bases between them. The CDR3 runs to 16 residues. The CDR3 is CASSDHDGGRVGGYTF. The DNA of the CDR3 is TGTGCCAGCAGTGATCATGACGGGGGGAGGGTCGGTGGCTACACCTTC.

The V call is TRBV19, the J call TRBJ1-1, with 8 bases lining up with TRBD1. Germline values: CDR1 LNHDA, CDR2 SQIVND (reference sequence). The CDR3 length is 17 residues. V lost 2 bases, J lost 1 base, and 9 bases stayed unmatched. In DNA, the CDR3 is TGTGCCAGTAGTATACCCCCGGGCACAGGGGGGAACACTGAAGCTTTCTTT. Residues: CASSIPPGTGGNTEAFF.

V and J are TRBV4-3 and TRBJ1-6, with D uncertain. Germline loops: CDR1 LGHNA, CDR2 YSLEER. Trimming cost V 1 base and J 7 bases, with 11 bases left between them. The CDR3 is 15 amino acids. CDR3 sequence: CASSQGYSRNSPLHF. The CDR3 DNA sequence: TGCGCCAGCAGCCAAGGCTACAGTCGGAATTCACCCCTCCACTTT.

The rearrangement links TRBV14 to TRBJ2-2; 11 bases align to TRBD2. The CDR3 totals 17 residues. V dropped 4 bases and J dropped 4; count of bases not matched to a gene: 8. Germline assignment: CDR1 SGHDN and CDR2 FVKESK. The CDR3 is CASSLLAGGPGTGELFF. CDR3 nucleotide sequence: TGTGCCAGCAGCCTTTTAGCGGGGGGGCCTGGCACCGGGGAGCTGTTTTTT.

V gene TRBV7-2 combines with J gene TRBJ2-5; D is perhaps TRBD2 (6 bases). The CDR3 spans 15 residues. The V gene lost 1 base and the J gene lost 2 bases, with 11 bases spanning the gap. CDR1 SGHTA and CDR2 FQGNSA come from the germline V gene. CDR3 sequence: CASSLVAGKQETQYF. DNA of the CDR3: TGTGCCAGCAGCTTAGTGGCGGGGAAGCAAGAGACCCAGTACTTC.

The chain uses TRBV5-1 and TRBJ1-5; 8 bases are shared with TRBD1. Germline V gene sequence: CDR1 SGHRS, CDR2 YFSETQ. The CDR3 sequence is 16 residues long. Trimming at V came to 2 bases and at J to 0 bases, leaving 4 bases not matched to a gene. This CDR3 reads CASSFSTGDSNQPQHF. DNA of the CDR3: TGCGCCAGCAGCTTTTCGACAGGGGATAGCAATCAGCCCCAGCATTTT.

V gene TRBV18 combines with J gene TRBJ2-5; D not certain. Per the germline V gene, CDR1 is KGHSH and CDR2 is LQKENI. The CDR3 totals 14 residues. V was pared by 0 bases and J by 1 base, with 6 bases between. The CDR3 sequence: CASSPPAAQETQYF. The CDR3 DNA reads TGTGCCAGCTCACCACCGGCGGCCCAAGAGACCCAGTACTTC.